These 23 T cell receptor beta chains came from one sample sequenced in a study of Ad26.COV2.S vaccination and SARS-CoV-2 variants (dated by TCRdb to the early 2020s). The library was made by the immunoSEQ multiplex PCR assay. Imported from immuneACCESS, the table was reduced by TCRdb to in-frame sequences with V and J called. These copies leave out some clones; in studies compared against another copy, an unresolved V gene accounts for under half, and the cause of the remainder is not known. For this sample the table gives roughly 350,000 clones, of which more than 75% were detected only once. The ten top clones hold around 3.7% of the sample. This specimen's treatment or condition label, interpreted: roughly 18 received Ad26.COV2.S at low or high dose, single or two shots; about 5 received placebo; per-sample allocation not given. Repertoires of vaccine and placebo recipients were sequenced from samples collected on day 63 after the first injection.

The sequences come from peripheral blood, collected in a trial of Ad26.COV2.S vaccine versus placebo. These receptors all stem from a person between 18 and 65 years old who received the Ad26.COV2.S COVID-19 vaccine or a placebo.

This clone was seen just once. The chain couples TRBV30 to TRBJ1-1; the D gene is possibly TRBD1 (6 bases). V gave up 5 bases and J gave up 4 bases, with 14 bases separating them. The CDR3 is 13 amino acids. Germline values: CDR1 GTSNPN, CDR2 SVGIG (reference sequence). The CDR3 loop is CAWGPVGGTEAFF. The CDR3 DNA reads TGTGCCTGGGGTCCCGTAGGGGGCACTGAAGCTTTCTTT.

This chain uses TRBV4-2 with TRBJ1-1, with TRBD1 identical over 8 bases. The CDR3 runs to 14 residues. Germline CDR1 LGHNA, CDR2 YNFKEQ. The trim removed 4 bases at V and 1 base at J, leaving 2 bases unmatched. CDR3 DNA sequence: TGTGCCAGCAGCCCAGGGGGCGGGAACACTGAAGCTTTCTTT. Its translation is CASSPGGGNTEAFF.

The chain has TRBV11-2 and TRBJ2-1; D remains ambiguous. Between the trimmed V and J ends, which lost 7 bases and 0 bases, there was a span of 7 bases. The CDR3 sequence is 13 residues long. CDR1 SGHAT and CDR2 FQNNGV come from the germline V gene. CDR3 nucleotides: TGTGCCAGCACTCAAAACTCCTACAATGAGCAGTTCTTC. Its translation is CASTQNSYNEQFF.

This clone was seen only a few times. J is TRBJ2-4 and V is TRBV5-4; D is perhaps TRBD2 (6 bases). Germline CDR1 reads SGHNT; CDR2 reads YYREEE (reference sequence). V was cut by 1 base and J by 0 bases, with 17 bases left in between. This CDR3 is 18 amino acids long. CDR3 sequence (DNA): TGTGCCAGCAGCTTGAGCTCCATGGGCGGGGTAGCCAAAAACATTCAGTACTTC. It is translated as CASSLSSMGGVAKNIQYF.

The count of this clone is one. The J gene is TRBJ2-7, the V gene TRBV5-1; 8 nucleotides line up with TRBD2. V was pared by 4 bases and J by 2 bases, with 8 bases of the junction left unmatched. Germline CDR1 SGHRS, CDR2 YFSETQ. CDR3 length equals 15 residues. CDR3 residues: CASSLSGRTPYEQYF. For the CDR3, the DNA is TGCGCCAGCAGCCTGAGCGGGAGAACGCCCTACGAGCAGTACTTC. The full variable domain, with the rest looked up from reference TRBV5-1 and TRBJ2-7, is KAGVTQTPRYLIKTRGQQVTLSCSPISGHRSVSWYQQTPGQGLQFLFEYFSETQRNKGNFPGRFSGRQFSNSRSEMNVSTLELGDSALYLCASSLSGRTPYEQYFGPGTRLTVT.

The chain uses TRBV7-2 and TRBJ2-1, with D unclear. CDR1 is SGHTA and CDR2 is FQGNSA in the germline V gene. This CDR3 comprises 11 residues. The V end was cut by 3 bases, the J end by 6 bases, with 3 bases between. CDR3 protein: CASSLLNEQFF. In nucleotides, the CDR3 is TGTGCCAGCAGCTTGCTCAATGAGCAGTTCTTC.

As concerns this clone: Other DNA sequences within the sample encode an identical CDR3. CDR3 nucleotide sequence: TGTGCCAGCTCACCCAGGGACTATGGCTACACCTTC. Encoded protein: CASSPRDYGYTF. This sequence joins TRBV18 and TRBJ1-2, with D perhaps TRBD1 (5 bases). The CDR3 contains 12 residues. Between the trimmed V and J ends, which lost 3 bases and 3 bases, there was a span of 5 bases. CDR1 KGHSH and CDR2 LQKENI come from the germline V gene.

This clone was detected once. The chain couples TRBV9 to TRBJ2-1; no reliable D call. CDR3 length equals 11 residues. Germline-derived CDR1 and CDR2 are SGDLS and YYNGEE. V lost 0 bases, J lost 8 bases, and 3 bases lay in between. CDR3 sequence (DNA): TGTGCCAGCAGCGTAGGATATGAGCAGTTCTTC. It yields the protein CASSVGYEQFF.

The chain links TRBV4-2 to TRBJ2-3; the match to TRBD2 covers 8 bases. Trimming removed 1 base from V and 2 bases from J; junction bases left unmatched: 8. This CDR3 has 17 residues. From germline, CDR1 is LGHNA and CDR2 YNFKEQ. CDR3 region: CASSQVFAGGDTDTQYF. CDR3 nucleotide sequence: TGTGCCAGCAGCCAAGTCTTCGCGGGGGGAGACACAGATACGCAGTATTTT.

The chain links TRBV11-1 to TRBJ1-1; TRBD1 matches at 8 bases. The germline gives CDR1 SGHAT, CDR2 FQDESV (reference sequence). After removal of 5 bases from V and 1 base from J, the junction contained 6 bases not matched to a gene. This CDR3 region has 15 residues. CDR3 protein: CASSGGQGRNTEAFF. In DNA, the CDR3 is TGTGCCAGCAGCGGAGGACAGGGACGGAACACTGAAGCTTTCTTT.

The chain uses TRBV27 and TRBJ1-2; perhaps TRBD1 as D (5 bases). The V gene's germline CDR1 is MNHEY and CDR2 SMNVEV (reference sequence). This CDR3 spans 17 amino acids. V lost 3 bases to trimming and J lost 0 bases, with 17 bases between them. CDR3 in amino acids: CASSFRWAGRSNYGYTF. CDR3 nucleotides: TGTGCCAGCAGTTTCCGGTGGGCAGGGAGGTCTAACTATGGCTACACCTTC.

The chain links TRBV14 to TRBJ1-2; the match to TRBD1 covers 8 bases. Per the germline V gene, CDR1 is SGHDN and CDR2 is FVKESK. The CDR3 runs 17 residues. Trimming removed 4 bases from V and 4 bases from J; junction bases left unmatched: 14. The CDR3 nucleotides read TGTGCCAGCAGCCCTGGGACAGGCCAGGGAGGGCTCTATGGCTACACCTTC. Encoded protein: CASSPGTGQGGLYGYTF.

The rearrangement links TRBV6-5 to TRBJ1-3, with D uncertain. Germline CDR1 is MNHEY and CDR2 is SVGAGI. V was pared by 6 bases and J by 0 bases, with 12 bases between. The CDR3 totals 15 residues. The CDR3 here is CASRRTEDSGNTIYF. Written as DNA, the CDR3 is TGTGCCAGCAGACGGACGGAGGACTCTGGAAACACCATATATTTT.

The chain is built from TRBV15 and TRBJ1-5; the D gene is possibly TRBD1 (5 bases). Between the trimmed V and J ends, which lost 0 bases and 2 bases, there was a span of 17 bases. The CDR3 contains 18 residues. Per the germline V gene, CDR1 is LNHNV and CDR2 is YYDKDF (reference sequence). CDR3 amino acids: CATSRDRQTLTGNQPQHF. The DNA for the CDR3 is TGTGCCACCAGCAGAGACCGACAGACCCTCACAGGCAATCAGCCCCAGCATTTT.

The chain employs TRBV6-5 and TRBJ2-6, with D possibly called TRBD1 or TRBD2 (5 bases each). The CDR3 spans 14 residues. V was trimmed by 8 bases and J by 1 base, leaving 9 bases between them. The V gene's germline CDR1 is MNHEY and CDR2 SVGAGI. As DNA, the CDR3 is TGTGCCAGCCGGGGCCTTTCTGGGGCCAACGTCCTGACTTTC. As protein: CASRGLSGANVLTF.

This clone was counted once. This sequence joins TRBV4-2 and TRBJ2-7, with 7 bases that match TRBD2. This CDR3 is built from 15 residues. Germline-derived CDR1 and CDR2 are LGHNA and YNFKEQ. Unmatched junction bases numbered 2, after V lost 0 bases and J lost 0 bases. The CDR3 nucleotides are TGTGCCAGCAGCCAAGAGGGGACTAACTCCTACGAGCAGTACTTC. It yields the protein CASSQEGTNSYEQYF.

V gene TRBV6-1 combines with J gene TRBJ2-7; 7 bases fit TRBD2. CDR1 is MNHNS and CDR2 is SASEGT in the germline V gene. This CDR3 has 16 amino acids. J lost 1 base, V lost 1 base, and 7 bases had no gene match. For the CDR3, the DNA is TGTGCCAGCAGTGAAGGGTTGGCGGGGGAGTCCTACGAGCAGTACTTC. This gives the protein CASSEGLAGESYEQYF.

The chain employs TRBV7-3 and TRBJ2-5, with 9 bases aligning to TRBD2. V was clipped by 5 bases and J by 6 bases; unmatched bases: 7. Germline loops: CDR1 SGHTA, CDR2 FQGTGA. There are 14 residues in the CDR3. The CDR3 sequence is CASSLSGGGKTQYF. Written as DNA, the CDR3 is TGTGCCAGCAGCCTTAGCGGGGGAGGGAAGACCCAGTACTTC.

The sample holds one count of this clone. J is TRBJ2-5 and V is TRBV11-2; 8 positions agree with TRBD2. The CDR3 has 15 amino acids. CDR1 SGHAT and CDR2 FQNNGV come from the germline V gene. V lost 1 base and J lost 3; bases outside the gene matches: 4. The CDR3 nucleotides read TGTGCCAGCAGCTTAGTCCGGGGGGGGGAAGAGACCCAGTACTTC. Its translation: CASSLVRGGEETQYF. Variable domain in full (rest from reference TRBV11-2 and TRBJ2-5): EAGVAQSPRYKIIEKRQSVAFWCNPISGHATLYWYQQILGQGPKLLIQFQNNGVVDDSQLPKDRFSAERLKGVDSTLKIQPAKLEDSAVYLCASSLVRGGEETQYFGPGTRLLVL.

The chain carries TRBV6-1 and TRBJ1-2; TRBD1 might be the D (6 bases). The germline V gene has CDR1 MNHNS and CDR2 SASEGT. CDR3 length equals 17 residues. Trimming removed 1 base from V and 4 bases from J, with 19 bases in between. The CDR3 region has the DNA TGTGCCAGCAGTGAAGTTATCGATTGGACAGCTTCCTATGGCTACACCTTC. This codes for CASSEVIDWTASYGYTF.

The genes are TRBV5-8 and TRBJ1-2; D unclear. Trimming stripped 1 base from V and 8 bases from J, with 18 bases between. The germline V gene has CDR1 SGHTS and CDR2 YDEGEE. This CDR3 comprises 15 residues. CDR3 loop: CASSLRPIPLGGYTF. In DNA, the CDR3 is TGTGCCAGCAGCTTGAGGCCCATCCCATTAGGGGGCTACACCTTC.

This rearrangement joins TRBV18 to TRBJ2-6; the D gene is possibly TRBD1 (5 bases). The V gene lost 5 bases and the J gene lost 0 bases, with 17 bases spanning the gap. The germline CDR1 and CDR2 sequences are KGHSH and LQKENI. CDR3 length: 18 residues. Here the CDR3 reads CASSTTTVPFSGANVLTF. CDR3 DNA: TGTGCCAGCTCAACTACGACAGTACCCTTCTCTGGGGCCAACGTCCTGACTTTC.

V is TRBV20-1 and J is TRBJ1-5, with TRBD1 matching 7 bases. The V segment lost 3 bases and the J segment 0 bases; nucleotides outside the gene matches: 2. This CDR3 has 14 amino acids. CDR1 and CDR2 from the germline V gene are DFQATT and SNEGSKA (reference sequence). CDR3: CSASKGASNQPQHF. The DNA for the CDR3 is TGCAGTGCTAGTAAGGGGGCTAGCAATCAGCCCCAGCATTTT.